The 23 T cell receptor beta chains reported below all come from one sample, sequenced in a study of T cell repertoires in cytomegalovirus infection. Via MiXCR, TCRdb re-called the reads, giving one row per CDR3 protein. Of 150,000 to 200,000 distinct CDR3 sequences listed, about 21% are singletons. Sequenced: PBMCs. The receptors derive from a human donor in good health (CMV status not recorded). Some clones in this sample may be carry-over from other donors' samples.

V usage is TRBV9 and J usage is TRBJ2-7; the D call may be TRBD1 or TRBD2 (6 bases each). V was trimmed by 3 bases and J by 2 bases, leaving 18 bases between them. Germline V CDR1 and CDR2: SGDLS, YYNGEE. CDR3 length: 16 amino acids. CDR3 amino acids: CASSEGGSSITYEQYF. CDR3 sequence (DNA): TGTGCCAGCAGCGAGGGGGGCAGCTCGATAACCTACGAGCAGTACTTC.

This rearrangement joins TRBV19 to TRBJ2-7; 13 nucleotides agree with TRBD2. The germline CDR1 and CDR2 sequences are LNHDA and SQIVND (reference sequence). CDR3 length: 18 amino acids. V shed 0 bases and J 2 bases; nucleotides not matched to a gene: 7. The CDR3 nucleotides read TGTGCCAGTAGTATAGATCCACTAGCGGGAGGGCCGACCTACGAGCAGTACTTC. Its protein is CASSIDPLAGGPTYEQYF.

This clonotype was counted many times. V usage is TRBV7-3 and J usage is TRBJ1-1, with D possibly matching TRBD1 (5 bases). Germline V gene sequence: CDR1 SGHTA, CDR2 FQGTGA. CDR3 size: 13 residues. V was shortened by 5 bases and J by 5 bases, with 12 bases between the two germline ends. The CDR3 reads CASSATGRTEAFF. The DNA for the CDR3 is TGTGCCAGCAGCGCAACAGGTCGGACTGAAGCTTTCTTT.

This clonotype was seen a handful of times. The chain employs TRBV2 and TRBJ1-5; D is perhaps TRBD1 (6 bases). The germline V and J ends were trimmed by 1 base and 5 bases, with 15 bases remaining between them. CDR3 size: 16 residues. Germline V gives CDR1 SNHLY, CDR2 FYNNEI. CDR3 coding DNA: TGTGCCAGCAGTGAAGGGAAGGGGGGATGGGATCAGCCCCAGCATTTT. This translates into CASSEGKGGWDQPQHF.

The rearrangement joins TRBV19 to TRBJ1-5, with D hard to call. Germline CDR1 is LNHDA and CDR2 is SQIVND (reference sequence). This CDR3 spans 15 amino acids. The V gene lost 6 bases and the J gene lost 2 bases, with 14 bases spanning the gap. In DNA, the CDR3 is TGTGCCAGTAGCCCTTCCGGGTCGGGCAATCAGCCCCAGCATTTT. This encodes CASSPSGSGNQPQHF.

This clonotype came up a few times. Here the CDR3 reads CASSRDGAGSYEQYF. The DNA for the CDR3 is TGCGCCAGCAGCCGGGATGGGGCGGGGTCCTACGAGCAGTACTTC. The chain has TRBV5-1 and TRBJ2-7; maybe TRBD2 (6 bases). The CDR3 loop spans 15 amino acids. CDR1 and CDR2 (germline): SGHRS, YFSETQ. V lost 4 bases, J lost 1 base, and 15 bases lay in between.

The V gene is TRBV6-1, the J gene TRBJ2-7, with 7 positions matching TRBD2. The V gene end was trimmed by 1 base and the J gene end by 2 bases; junction bases not matched to a gene: 2. Germline values: CDR1 MNHNS, CDR2 SASEGT. CDR3 size: 14 residues. CDR3 sequence: CASSEGGTTYEQYF. The CDR3 DNA sequence: TGTGCCAGCAGTGAAGGGGGGACTACCTACGAGCAGTACTTC.

This clonotype has just a few counts. CDR3 residues: CASTLSTGANTEAFF. The CDR3 DNA reads as TGTGCCAGCACCCTCTCGACAGGGGCGAACACTGAAGCTTTCTTT. The chain uses TRBV28 and TRBJ1-1; 8 nucleotides match TRBD1. The CDR3 has 15 amino acids. The germline V gene has CDR1 MDHEN and CDR2 SYDVKM. V gave up 7 bases and J gave up 1 base; unmatched junction bases: 8.

The chain uses TRBV7-3 and TRBJ1-1; D gene uncertain. This CDR3 region has 13 residues. Trimming cost V 4 bases and J 7 bases, with 13 bases left between them. Germline V gene lookup returns CDR1 SGHTA and CDR2 FQGTGA. DNA for the CDR3: TGTGCCAGCAGCTCCCGCGGGGAGGGTGAAGCTTTCTTT. Its protein product is CASSSRGEGEAFF.

This clonotype was counted ten times or more. The V and J genes are TRBV7-2 and TRBJ2-7; 9 bases align to TRBD2. Unmatched junction bases numbered 7, after V lost 7 bases and J lost 0 bases. The germline gives CDR1 SGHTA, CDR2 FQGNSA. The CDR3 loop spans 15 amino acids. CDR3 amino acids: CASTQTSGYSYEQYF. The CDR3 DNA is TGTGCCAGCACCCAGACTAGCGGCTACTCCTACGAGCAGTACTTC.

There are a few counts of this clonotype. The chain links TRBV18 to TRBJ1-2, with D unresolved. This CDR3 contains 15 residues. V was cut by 3 bases and J by 3 bases, with 14 bases left in between. The V gene's germline CDR1 is KGHSH and CDR2 LQKENI. CDR3 in DNA: TGTGCCAGCTCACCCCCTGGCAGAACAGACTATGGCTACACCTTC. Its protein is CASSPPGRTDYGYTF.

This clonotype was picked up a small number of times. This chain uses TRBV7-3 with TRBJ1-1, with a possible D match to TRBD1 (5 bases). Germline CDR1 SGHTA, CDR2 FQGTGA. CDR3 length: 14 residues. The V end was cut by 5 bases, the J end by 4 bases, with 14 bases between. Here the CDR3 reads CASSPRGGGTEAFF. The CDR3 DNA reads as TGTGCCAGCAGCCCCCGCGGGGGAGGCACTGAAGCTTTCTTT.

The chain recombines TRBV6-1 with TRBJ1-1; tentatively, D is TRBD1 (6 bases). The CDR3 is 15 amino acids. Germline CDR1 reads MNHNS; CDR2 reads SASEGT. The ends were cut back, 2 bases at V and 1 base at J, with 11 bases in the middle. CDR3 coding DNA: TGTGCCAGCAGTGAACTTGTGACAGGGAACACTGAAGCTTTCTTT. This encodes CASSELVTGNTEAFF.

Of note for this clonotype: This could be a read error, since a much larger clone is one nucleotide away. The chain joins TRBV6-1 to TRBJ2-7; D call uncertain. The CDR3 covers 13 residues. CDR1 MNHNS and CDR2 SASEGT come from the germline V gene. The CDR3 region is CASNEYLLYEQYF. The CDR3 bases are TGTGCCAGCAATGAATACCTCCTCTACGAGCAGTACTTC.

About this clonotype: A much larger clone differs by one base, so this may be a read error. This sequence joins TRBV10-3 and TRBJ2-2, with 10 positions matching TRBD2. The V gene end was trimmed by 7 bases and the J gene end by 5 bases; junction bases not matched to a gene: 10. CDR3 length: 16 residues. Per the germline V gene, CDR1 is ENHRY and CDR2 is SYGVKD. The CDR3 DNA reads TGTGCCATCAAGCCTAGCGGGAGTTCGGAAACCGGGGAGCTGTTTTTT. It yields the protein CAIKPSGSSETGELFF.

The chain recombines TRBV6-5 with TRBJ2-1, with D possibly TRBD2 on 8 matching bases. Germline CDR1 reads MNHEY; CDR2 reads SVGAGI. V lost 4 bases and J 8 bases, leaving 18 bases between the germline ends. The CDR3 is 15 residues long. The CDR3: CASSSGRGRGYEQFF. CDR3 DNA sequence: TGTGCCAGCAGTTCCGGGAGGGGGCGCGGCTATGAGCAGTTCTTC.

The chain carries TRBV15 and TRBJ2-3, with D perhaps matching TRBD2 (5 bases). CDR3 length equals 14 residues. V lost 6 bases and J lost 4, with 14 bases in between. CDR1 and CDR2 from the germline V gene are LNHNV and YYDKDF (reference sequence). CDR3 region: CATRDRGGPDTQYF. The CDR3 bases are TGTGCCACCAGAGACCGGGGTGGGCCAGATACGCAGTATTTT.

There are a few counts of this clonotype. The chain recombines TRBV28 with TRBJ2-3; D possibly corresponds to TRBD2 (5 bases). Per the germline V gene, CDR1 is MDHEN and CDR2 is SYDVKM. V gave up 5 bases and J gave up 2 bases, with 11 bases separating them. The CDR3 consists of 14 residues. CDR3 sequence (DNA): TGTGCCAGCAGTCTCGGACTCTACACAGATACGCAGTATTTT. This encodes CASSLGLYTDTQYF.

CDR3 sequence reads: CASSLAQGRGDTQYF. Here the CDR3 DNA reads TGCGCCAGCAGCTTGGCCCAAGGGAGGGGAGATACGCAGTATTTT. This chain links TRBV5-1 with TRBJ2-3, with 7 bases fitting TRBD2. V trimming: 0 bases; J trimming: 5 bases; junction bases outside the gene matches: 6. This CDR3 comprises 15 residues. Germline CDR1 reads SGHRS; CDR2 reads YFSETQ.

A few counts support this clonotype. The chain links TRBV7-3 to TRBJ1-1, with 10 positions matching TRBD1. The trim removed 4 bases at V and 2 bases at J, leaving 7 bases unmatched. The germline V gene has CDR1 SGHTA and CDR2 FQGTGA. The CDR3 loop spans 16 amino acids. CDR3 loop: CASSYLRTGGNTEAFF. The CDR3 DNA reads as TGTGCCAGCAGCTACCTAAGGACAGGGGGTAACACTGAAGCTTTCTTT.

This clonotype has more than one count but fewer than ten. A much larger clone is a single base away; this may be a read error. The CDR3 region is CDSSSSDSMNTEAFF. The CDR3 DNA sequence: TGTGACAGCAGCTCGAGCGACAGTATGAACACTGAAGCTTTCTTT. This rearrangement joins TRBV7-9 to TRBJ1-1; D is possibly TRBD1 (5 bases). This CDR3 has 15 residues. In germline, CDR1 is SEHNR, CDR2 FQNEAQ (reference sequence).

This clonotype has just a few counts. The V gene is TRBV9, the J gene TRBJ1-1; D gene uncertain. The CDR3 sequence is 18 residues long. V was cut by 0 bases and J by 5 bases, with 23 bases left in between. Germline V gene data show CDR1 as SGDLS and CDR2 as YYNGEE. CDR3 residues: CASSVGPGVGVDDTEAFF. CDR3 nucleotide sequence: TGTGCCAGCAGCGTAGGACCAGGAGTGGGAGTGGATGATACTGAAGCTTTCTTT.

The gene calls are TRBV7-2 and TRBJ2-3, with unresolved D. V was cut by 3 bases and J by 7 bases, with 5 bases left in between. Germline CDR1 and CDR2: SGHTA and FQGNSA. The length of the CDR3 is 11 residues. CDR3 loop: CASSLEYTQYF. The CDR3, as DNA: TGTGCCAGCAGCTTGGAATATACGCAGTATTTT.